Presented here are 12 T cell receptor beta chains from one specimen sequenced in a study of blood T cells in healthy people across ages. Through a sample-barcoded 5' primer and a J-beta primer mix, a second PCR was run for roughly 7 to 11 cycles. TCRdb passed the 5' RACE reads through MiXCR, listing each CDR3 protein once. This table has around 1.1 million distinct CDR3 sequences, approximately 38% appearing once. Sequenced material: blood. These receptors were collected from a man aged 18 to 35 in good health.

This clonotype was seen a single time. The gene calls are TRBV11-2 and TRBJ2-1; 8 bases are shared with TRBD2. The CDR3 has 17 residues. V lost 0 bases and J lost 7; bases outside the gene matches: 11. CDR1 SGHAT and CDR2 FQNNGV come from the germline V gene. CDR3 bases: TGTGCCAGCAGCTTAGATCTTCTGGCGGGGGGACAAAATGAGCAGTTCTTC. Residues: CASSLDLLAGGQNEQFF.

V is TRBV4-2 and J is TRBJ2-5; TRBD1 aligns across 7 bases. Germline CDR1 reads LGHNA; CDR2 reads YNFKEQ. The ends lost 1 base at V and 11 bases at J; junction bases unmatched: 10. This CDR3 has 14 residues. The DNA of the CDR3 is TGTGCCAGCAGCCAAGGGTACTCAGGGGGAAAGCAGTACTTC. This codes for CASSQGYSGGKQYF.

This chain joins TRBV6-1 and TRBJ1-1; tentative D call: TRBD1 (6 bases). V was pared by 2 bases and J by 4 bases, with 8 bases between. The CDR3 consists of 13 residues. From germline, CDR1 is MNHNS and CDR2 SASEGT. CDR3 in DNA: TGTGCCAGCAGTGAATGGGGGCCCACTGAAGCTTTCTTT. Protein sequence: CASSEWGPTEAFF.

The chain joins TRBV12-3 or TRBV12-4 to TRBJ2-7; D tentatively fits TRBD1 or TRBD2 (6 bases each). The DNA end is more similar to TRBJ2-5, so the J call may be wrong. The length of the CDR3 is 14 residues. The CDR3 DNA follows: TGTGCCAGCAGTTTTAATCAAGGGGGGGAGACCCAGTACTTC. The encoded protein is CASSFNQGGETQYF.

This clonotype was detected a few times. V and J are TRBV4-1 and TRBJ2-1; D perhaps matches TRBD2 (6 bases). Germline assignment: CDR1 MGHRA and CDR2 YSYEKL. This CDR3 region has 15 residues. V lost 8 bases and J lost 9, with 23 bases in between. The chain's CDR3 is CASQRGEAHQGEQFF. The CDR3 DNA reads TGCGCCAGCCAACGCGGGGAGGCCCACCAAGGTGAGCAGTTCTTC.

This clonotype was detected only a few times. The chain has TRBV7-2 and TRBJ2-7; TRBD1 matches 8 bases. This CDR3 comprises 15 residues. The junction had 13 bases not matched to a gene; V was cut back by 5 bases and J by 7 bases. Germline lookup yields CDR1 SGHTA and CDR2 FQGNSA. The CDR3 coding sequence is TGTGCCAGCAGCCCCGGACAGGGTACCTACAATGAGCAGTACTTC. Translated: CASSPGQGTYNEQYF.

The chain employs TRBV2 and TRBJ2-3, with D perhaps matching TRBD2 (6 bases). Germline loops: CDR1 SNHLY, CDR2 FYNNEI. Trimming removed 7 bases from V and 8 bases from J, with 19 bases in between. There are 14 residues in the CDR3. The CDR3 DNA reads as TGTGCCAGCACAGAACGGCGGGGAGGAGGTACGCAGTATTTT. It encodes CASTERRGGGTQYF.

The gene calls are TRBV6-5 and TRBJ2-5; tentative D call: TRBD1 (6 bases). Trimming removed 2 bases from V and 5 bases from J, with 12 bases in between. The CDR3 has 14 residues. Germline assignment: CDR1 MNHEY and CDR2 SVGAGI. Written as DNA, the CDR3 is TGTGCCAGCAGTTACGAGGGGGACGAGGAGACCCAGTACTTC. Its translation: CASSYEGDEETQYF.

V and J are TRBV9 and TRBJ2-2; D unresolved. CDR3 length: 15 residues. Germline assignment: CDR1 SGDLS and CDR2 YYNGEE. V was shortened by 0 bases and J by 0 bases, with 6 bases between the two germline ends. This CDR3 is CASSVDGANTGELFF. The CDR3 nucleotides read TGTGCCAGCAGCGTAGATGGCGCGAACACCGGGGAGCTGTTTTTT.

The chain is built from TRBV27 and TRBJ2-4; D is perhaps TRBD2 (6 bases). The DNA end lines up better with TRBJ2-7; the J call may be wrong. The CDR3 consists of 14 residues. Germline V CDR1 and CDR2: MNHEY, SMNVEV (reference sequence). This CDR3 reads CASSSFRASDEQYF. The CDR3 DNA reads as TGTGCCAGCAGTTCCTTCCGGGCTAGCGACGAGCAGTACTTC.

With regard to this clonotype: The junction and the germline gene differ at one end; a read error may be behind it. V usage is TRBV20-1 and J usage is TRBJ2-1; D is undetermined. With the DNA end fitting TRBJ2-7 better, the J assignment may be wrong. Germline V lookup: CDR1 DFQATT, CDR2 SNEGSKA (reference sequence). This CDR3 is built from 14 residues. The CDR3 loop is CSAGEGTIYNEQYF. The DNA for the CDR3 is TGCAGTGCTGGAGAAGGCACCATCTACAATGAGCAGTACTTC.

Concerning this clonotype: One end of the junction does not line up with germline, which may come from a read error. This chain connects TRBV6-5 to TRBJ2-5, with a tentative D call TRBD2 (7 bases). The J call is uncertain, as TRBJ2-7 better fits the DNA end. Germline-derived CDR1 and CDR2 are MNHEY and SVGAGI. CDR3 size: 15 residues. The CDR3 region is CASSYALAGEGEQYF. For the CDR3, the DNA is TGCGCCAGCAGTTACGCTCTCGCAGGGGAGGGCGAGCAGTACTTC.